The rows below give T cell receptor beta chains drawn from one sample of a study of blood T cell repertoires in COVID-19. Assay: immunoSEQ multiplex PCR; the TCRdb copy retains only in-frame clones and omits some. The table records 50,000 to 70,000 clones, about 86% of them present only once. The sequenced material came from peripheral blood. Receptors originate from a man over 45 with active COVID-19. Both conserved end residues are part of each CDR3. The D gene is left open where the match is weak. Clone size is shown for a subset of rows, as once, few, many or a class of expanded clone.

-	TRBV9	TRBJ1-5	-	TGTGCCAGCAGCGTAGGGACAGTCGGCAATCAGCCCCAGCATTTT	CASSVGTVGNQPQHF
few	TRBV30	TRBJ2-4	-	TGTGCCTGGAGTCTAGGTTCGGTAATAGCCAAAAACATTCAGTACTTC	CAWSLGSVIAKNIQYF
-	TRBV18	TRBJ1-1	TRBD1	TGTGCCAGCTCACCAAGGGGGCAGACTGAAGCTTTCTTT	CASSPRGQTEAFF
-	TRBV7-9	TRBJ2-1	-	TGTGCCAGCAGCTTGCGGGAAAGCTCCTACAATGAGCAGTTCTTC	CASSLRESSYNEQFF
once	TRBV2	TRBJ1-1	-	TGTGCCAGCAGTTTCAATGAGGGGAACACTGAAGCTTTCTTT	CASSFNEGNTEAFF
-	TRBV12-5	TRBJ2-1	TRBD1	TGTGCTAGTGGTGTACAGGGGGCTACTGAGCAGTTCTTC	CASGVQGATEQFF
-	TRBV6-1	TRBJ1-4	TRBD1	TGTGCCAGCAGTGAATTCGGTTGGGGACAGGGCCCTGAAAAACTGTTTTTT	CASSEFGWGQGPEKLFF
few	TRBV19	TRBJ2-4	-	TGTGCCAGTATCGGCGGGCACATTCAGTACTTC	CASIGGHIQYF
-	TRBV11-2	TRBJ2-7	TRBD1	TGTGCCAGCAGCTCGGGACAGGGAAACGAGCAGTACTTC	CASSSGQGNEQYF
-	TRBV15	TRBJ2-5	TRBD2	TGTGCCACCAGCAGAGCGGGGGGGTACCAAGAGACCCAGTACTTC	CATSRAGGYQETQYF
-	TRBV9	TRBJ1-5	-	TGTGCCAGCAGCGTAGAGGGGGGGGCAAATCAGCCCCAGCATTTT	CASSVEGGANQPQHF
-	TRBV19	TRBJ1-2	-	TGTGCCAGTAGTATAACGACAGCTAACTATGGCTACACCTTC	CASSITTANYGYTF
once	TRBV2	TRBJ2-6	-	TGTGCCAGCAGTCTAACAGGGACTGGGGCCAACGTCCTGACTTTC	CASSLTGTGANVLTF
-	TRBV12-5	TRBJ2-5	TRBD2	TGTGCTAGTGGTTTGGATTCAGGACTAGCGGGGGGGGAAGAGACCCAGTACTTC	CASGLDSGLAGGEETQYF
-	TRBV15	TRBJ1-4	-	TGTGCCACCAGCAGAGCTGGGGAAGGGGTGGAAAAACTGTTTTTT	CATSRAGEGVEKLFF
-	TRBV7-2	TRBJ2-1	-	TGTGCCAGCAGCTTGGGACTTTACAATGAGCAGTTCTTC	CASSLGLYNEQFF
-	TRBV10-2	TRBJ1-1	-	TGCGCCAGCAGAGCAGGGGCTTACACTGAAGCTTTCTTT	CASRAGAYTEAFF
-	TRBV29-1	TRBJ2-1	TRBD2	TGCAGCGCCGAGGACAGGCAGGGACTAGCGTCCAATGAGCAGTTCTTC	CSAEDRQGLASNEQFF
-	TRBV2	TRBJ1-1	-	TGTGCCAGCAGTGACGGAGTGAACACTGAAGCTTTCTTT	CASSDGVNTEAFF
-	TRBV4-2	TRBJ1-5	-	TGTGCCAGCAGCGCGCGCGACAGGAAGAATCAGCCCCAGCATTTT	CASSARDRKNQPQHF
-	TRBV19	TRBJ2-3	TRBD2	TGTGCCAGTAGCTTACGGATCGGCACTAGCGGGGGTTTCACAGATACGCAGTATTTT	CASSLRIGTSGGFTDTQYF
-	TRBV7-9	TRBJ1-4	TRBD1	TGTGCCAGCAGTTGGGGGGACAGACTGGGTGAAAAACTGTTTTTT	CASSWGDRLGEKLFF
-	TRBV6-5	TRBJ2-5	TRBD2	TGTGCCAGCAGTTACTCCGGGACTAGCGGGGGGAGGGCCCAGTACTTC	CASSYSGTSGGRAQYF
-	TRBV27	TRBJ2-1	TRBD2	TGTGCCAGCAGTCACCGGTGGGGGAGGGCCCTCCACAATGAGCAGTTCTTC	CASSHRWGRALHNEQFF
-	TRBV24-1	TRBJ2-5	TRBD2	TGTGCCACCAGTGATTTTAAGCGGGAGGGCCCGGGAGAGACCCAGTACTTC	CATSDFKREGPGETQYF
-	TRBV5-1	TRBJ1-1	-	TGCGCCAGCAGCCCAAAGTCCGGGAACACTGAAGCTTTCTTT	CASSPKSGNTEAFF
-	TRBV6-5	TRBJ2-7	-	TGTGCCAGCAGCCAATCCATAGACTACGAGCAGTACTTC	CASSQSIDYEQYF